The entry that follows covers one T cell receptor (beta chain) sequence. The data were taken from a study of glioma-infiltrating T cells. Using RNA template, CDR3s of TCR alpha and beta were amplified with iRepertoire arm-PCR. TCRdb called the multiplex PCR reads again in MiXCR, with one record for every CDR3 protein. The sample has a few hundred thousand distinct CDR3 sequences, roughly two fifths seen once. V lost 1 base and J 2 bases, leaving 12 bases between the germline ends. From germline, CDR1 is DFQATT and CDR2 SNEGSKA (reference sequence). CDR3 length: 14 amino acids. The chain recombines TRBV20-1 with TRBJ2-7; D remains ambiguous. The sequence derives from a human donor with low-grade glioma or glioblastoma, undergoing nonglioma brain surgery, or in good health (not recorded which). Sequencing was performed on glioma tissue, nonneoplastic brain tissue, or PBMCs (not recorded which). In DNA form, the CDR3 reads TGCAGTGCTAGAGGCCCTCGGGTTACCTACGAGCAGTACTTC. Translating gives CSARGPRVTYEQYF.